This T cell receptor (beta chain) was sequenced for a study of CD4+ T cells in melanoma. Measured with immunoSEQ multiplex PCR; TCRdb has only the in-frame clones, and not every one. Here the sample spans about 110,000 clones, 80% to 95% being singletons. On this clone itself: The antigen is undetermined.

In germline, CDR1 is LNHDA, CDR2 SQIVND (reference sequence). The CDR3 extends over 15 amino acids. Trimming left V 7 bases short and J 4 bases short, with 16 bases between. Study-level results: A reported correlation linked neoantigen-specific CD4+ T cells to CD8+, macrophage and B cell function. In melanoma, neoantigen-specific CD4+ T cells reportedly differed in differentiation state.

The source of this sequence is a human donor with melanoma. Material: peripheral blood. This chain uses TRBV19 with TRBJ2-2, with D maybe TRBD1 (6 bases). CDR3 amino acids: CASKWGPGSTGELFF. In DNA, the CDR3 is TGTGCCAGTAAATGGGGGCCAGGGAGCACCGGGGAGCTGTTTTTT.